Each of the 30 T cell receptor beta chains below was sequenced from the same sample in a study of T cell responses to AZD1222 COVID-19 vaccine. Produced via immunoSEQ multiplex PCR; TCRdb's table is partial and in-frame only. Among 80,000 to 130,000 clones listed, approximately 87% were seen once. Source: peripheral blood, taken on day 0 of AZD1222 vaccination. These receptors were obtained from an adult in good health.

This clone has only a few counts. The rearrangement uses TRBV5-8 and TRBJ1-5; D is perhaps TRBD1 (5 bases). The V and J ends lost 4 bases and 4 bases respectively, with 15 bases between them. The CDR3 is made up of 15 amino acids. Germline CDR1 and CDR2: SGHTS and YDEGEE. CDR3 residues: CASSPGRDPNQPQHF. The CDR3, as DNA: TGTGCCAGCAGCCCGGGAAGGGACCCAAATCAGCCCCAGCATTTT.

This chain connects TRBV6-2 or TRBV6-3 to TRBJ1-5; 7 bases line up with TRBD1. V lost 6 bases to trimming and J lost 3 bases; unmatched junction nucleotides: 8. The CDR3 consists of 15 residues. CDR1 MNHEY and CDR2 SVGEGT come from the germline V gene. Here the CDR3 reads CASSPRGQTNQPQHF. Here the CDR3 DNA reads TGTGCCAGCAGCCCCCGGGGACAGACCAATCAGCCCCAGCATTTT.

In DNA form, the CDR3 reads TGTGCCAGCAGTCTGGAGAAGACTGAAGCTTTCTTT. This translates into CASSLEKTEAFF. V and J are TRBV6-2 or TRBV6-3 and TRBJ1-1; D uncertain. Trimming cost V 5 bases and J 5 bases, with 9 bases left between them. This CDR3 region has 12 residues. From germline, CDR1 is MNHEY and CDR2 SVGEGT.

The chain joins TRBV7-9 to TRBJ2-5; D gene ambiguous. In germline, CDR1 is SEHNR, CDR2 FQNEAQ (reference sequence). Trimming shortened V by 0 bases and J by 5 bases, and 7 bases separated the two germline ends. This CDR3 is built from 13 residues. CDR3 in DNA: TGTGCCAGCAGCTTAGCCGGACCCGAGACCCAGTACTTC. It codes for CASSLAGPETQYF.

This chain uses TRBV4-3 with TRBJ1-1; possible D gene TRBD1, 6 bases. The length of the CDR3 is 18 residues. The germline V gene encodes CDR1 LGHNA and CDR2 YSLEER. V was clipped by 1 base and J by 1 base, with 19 bases between them. The CDR3 loop reads CASSQAPLNRVGNTEAFF. CDR3 DNA: TGCGCCAGCAGCCAAGCCCCCCTAAACAGGGTCGGGAACACTGAAGCTTTCTTT.

This clone was recorded once. The CDR3 DNA follows: TGCGCCAGCAGCCCGCGGGGGGCGGATTCCTACGAGCAGTACTTC. It encodes CASSPRGADSYEQYF. This rearrangement joins TRBV5-1 to TRBJ2-7; 8 bases map to TRBD2. V was clipped by 4 bases and J by 1 base; unmatched bases: 7. The CDR3 has 15 amino acids. The germline V gene encodes CDR1 SGHRS and CDR2 YFSETQ.

The chain is built from TRBV2 and TRBJ2-2; maybe TRBD1 (5 bases). The V gene's germline CDR1 is SNHLY and CDR2 FYNNEI. V lost 5 bases, J lost 7 bases, and 11 bases lay in between. The CDR3 has 13 amino acids. Here the CDR3 reads CASSRQGVGELFF. CDR3 nucleotides: TGTGCCAGCAGTCGTCAGGGTGTCGGGGAGCTGTTTTTT.

The chain carries TRBV6-5 and TRBJ2-2; unclear D gene. The CDR3 runs 13 residues. The germline CDR1 and CDR2 sequences are MNHEY and SVGAGI. V was trimmed by 6 bases and J by 4 bases, leaving 9 bases between them. The CDR3 loop is CASRPLGTGELFF. The CDR3, as DNA: TGTGCCAGCAGACCACTCGGCACCGGGGAGCTGTTTTTT.

The rearrangement joins TRBV5-1 to TRBJ2-5; unclear D gene. Germline CDR1 reads SGHRS; CDR2 reads YFSETQ. Between the trimmed V and J ends, which lost 1 base and 5 bases, there was a span of 9 bases. CDR3 length equals 13 residues. The CDR3 reads CASSLMSIETQYF. The CDR3 DNA follows: TGCGCCAGCAGCTTGATGTCAATTGAGACCCAGTACTTC. Together with reference TRBV5-1 and TRBJ2-5, the CDR3 gives the full variable domain: KAGVTQTPRYLIKTRGQQVTLSCSPISGHRSVSWYQQTPGQGLQFLFEYFSETQRNKGNFPGRFSGRQFSNSRSEMNVSTLELGDSALYLCASSLMSIETQYFGPGTRLLVL.

Here the CDR3 DNA reads TGTGCCTGGAACCTCTTCACAGATACGCAGTATTTT. As protein: CAWNLFTDTQYF. This sequence joins TRBV30 and TRBJ2-3; no reliable D call. V lost 4 bases and J lost 2, with 7 bases in between. Germline V gene data show CDR1 as GTSNPN and CDR2 as SVGIG (reference sequence). The CDR3 runs 12 residues.

This clone was detected once. This rearrangement joins TRBV5-1 to TRBJ2-2; D unresolved. Germline values: CDR1 SGHRS, CDR2 YFSETQ. The CDR3 extends over 15 amino acids. Trimming stripped 0 bases from V and 5 bases from J, with 11 bases between. The DNA of the CDR3 is TGCGCCAGCAGCTTGGATGGCGTGGGGACCGGGGAGCTGTTTTTT. Amino acid sequence: CASSLDGVGTGELFF.

CDR3 residues: CASSLFGRDYGYTF. DNA of the CDR3: TGTGCCAGCAGCTTATTCGGGAGGGACTATGGCTACACCTTC. The V gene is TRBV7-2, the J gene TRBJ1-2, with D unclear. The CDR3 extends over 14 amino acids. Germline-derived CDR1 and CDR2 are SGHTA and FQGNSA. V was clipped by 2 bases and J by 3 bases, with 10 bases between them.

The gene calls are TRBV5-6 and TRBJ1-2; no reliable D call. Deletions cut 4 bases from V and 4 bases from J, with 14 bases between. The CDR3 contains 14 residues. The V gene's germline CDR1 is SGHDT and CDR2 YYEEEE. The CDR3 loop is CASSEIGGSYGYTF. CDR3 DNA sequence: TGTGCCAGCAGCGAGATTGGAGGGTCCTATGGCTACACCTTC.

This chain uses TRBV6-5 with TRBJ1-1; 9 bases are a match to TRBD1. Trimming removed 4 bases from V and 0 bases from J; junction bases left unmatched: 6. The CDR3 length is 16 residues. Germline V CDR1 and CDR2: MNHEY, SVGAGI. Here the CDR3 reads CASSSGTGPMNTEAFF. The CDR3, as DNA: TGTGCCAGCAGTTCCGGGACAGGGCCGATGAACACTGAAGCTTTCTTT.

The chain couples TRBV28 to TRBJ2-1; 9 bases line up with TRBD2. This CDR3 is built from 12 residues. Trimming cost V 5 bases and J 16 bases; bases outside gene matches: 9. CDR1 is MDHEN, CDR2 SYDVKM, per germline. DNA for the CDR3: TGTGCCAGCAGTAATGGTAGGACTAGCGTTTTCTTC. It specifies CASSNGRTSVFF.

The chain recombines TRBV28 with TRBJ1-1, with a possible D match to TRBD1 (6 bases). The V gene lost 3 bases and the J gene lost 9 bases, with 14 bases spanning the gap. The length of the CDR3 is 13 residues. Germline CDR1 is MDHEN and CDR2 is SYDVKM. The CDR3 spells CASSFVGGEKAFF. CDR3 nucleotide sequence: TGTGCCAGCAGTTTTGTAGGGGGGGAAAAAGCTTTCTTT.

The chain combines TRBV6-2 or TRBV6-3 with TRBJ2-2, with TRBD2 matching 7 bases. V trimming: 4 bases; J trimming: 1 base; junction bases outside the gene matches: 3. The CDR3 is 15 residues long. In germline, CDR1 is MNHEY, CDR2 SVGEGT. CDR3 nucleotide sequence: TGTGCCAGCAGTTTAGCGGGTTTGAACACCGGGGAGCTGTTTTTT. Translated: CASSLAGLNTGELFF.

The chain employs TRBV18 and TRBJ1-2; D is possibly TRBD1 (5 bases). V was cut by 4 bases and J by 4 bases, with 19 bases left in between. CDR1 is KGHSH, CDR2 LQKENI, per germline. CDR3 length: 16 amino acids. The CDR3 DNA follows: TGTGCCAGCTCACTTTCTCCGGGACTTGCCACCTATGGCTACACCTTC. Its translation is CASSLSPGLATYGYTF. Full variable domain (remainder filled in from reference TRBV18 and TRBJ1-2): NAGVMQNPRHLVRRRGQEARLRCSPMKGHSHVYWYRQLPEEGLKFMVYLQKENIIDESGMPKERFSAEFPKEGPSILRIQQVVRGDSAAYFCASSLSPGLATYGYTFGSGTRLTVV.

The J gene is TRBJ2-3, the V gene TRBV29-1; 9 positions match TRBD2. This CDR3 comprises 15 residues. With 4 bases clipped from V and 0 bases from J, the junction kept 5 bases outside the gene matches. CDR1 and CDR2 (germline): SQVTM, ANQGSEA. This chain's CDR3 is CSVGGLATSTDTQYF. In nucleotides, the CDR3 is TGCAGCGTTGGGGGACTAGCAACTAGCACAGATACGCAGTATTTT.

The chain joins TRBV5-8 to TRBJ1-1; D is unclear. The CDR3 consists of 13 residues. CDR1 and CDR2 from the germline V gene are SGHTS and YDEGEE. V lost 4 bases and J 7 bases, leaving 14 bases between the germline ends. DNA for the CDR3: TGTGCCAGCAGCCGCCGGTCTTCCCGTGAAGCTTTCTTT. This sequence encodes CASSRRSSREAFF.

Only a few counts were recorded for this clone. The chain recombines TRBV19 with TRBJ2-7; 7 bases are a match to TRBD1. V lost 6 bases to trimming and J lost 2 bases; unmatched junction nucleotides: 4. The CDR3 is 13 residues long. CDR1 and CDR2 from the germline V gene are LNHDA and SQIVND (reference sequence). The CDR3 spells CASRDRVTYEQYF. Here the CDR3 DNA reads TGTGCCAGTAGAGACAGGGTAACCTACGAGCAGTACTTC.

The chain recombines TRBV19 with TRBJ1-2; 10 nucleotides agree with TRBD1. The trim removed 6 bases at V and 6 bases at J, leaving 10 bases unmatched. The germline V gene encodes CDR1 LNHDA and CDR2 SQIVND (reference sequence). The CDR3 length is 15 residues. In nucleotides, the CDR3 is TGTGCCAGTAGGGTTAAAGACAGGGGGCTTCATGGCTACACCTTC. It codes for CASRVKDRGLHGYTF.

J is TRBJ2-1 and V is TRBV7-2; 11 nucleotides line up with TRBD2. This CDR3 has 17 amino acids. V lost 1 base to trimming and J lost 3 bases; unmatched junction nucleotides: 5. Germline V lookup: CDR1 SGHTA, CDR2 FQGNSA. The CDR3 sequence: CASSLGFGLAGYNEQFF. The CDR3 DNA sequence: TGTGCCAGCAGCTTAGGTTTCGGACTAGCGGGCTACAATGAGCAGTTCTTC.

The chain recombines TRBV21-1 with TRBJ1-3; the table assigns TRBD1, which was not confirmed against the DNA. TRBV21-1 is a documented pseudogene. The length of the CDR3 is 16 residues. The CDR3 here is CASSKWDRGTGNTIYF. Written as DNA, the CDR3 is TGTGCCAGCAGCAAATGGGACAGGGGAACTGGAAACACCATATATTTT.

This clone is a singleton in its sample. The genes are TRBV7-2 and TRBJ1-6, with TRBD1 matching 9 bases. The CDR3 sequence is 15 residues long. Trimming took 3 bases from V and 13 from J; bases not matched to a gene: 10. The germline CDR1 and CDR2 sequences are SGHTA and FQGNSA. CDR3 sequence (DNA): TGTGCCAGCAGCTTGGGGACAGGGTGGGAGTCCCCCCTCCACTTT. Translation: CASSLGTGWESPLHF.

This chain links TRBV7-3 with TRBJ1-1; maybe TRBD1 (6 bases). Germline V gene sequence: CDR1 SGHTA, CDR2 FQGTGA. The germline V and J ends were trimmed by 1 base and 0 bases, with 18 bases remaining between them. The CDR3 totals 18 residues. The CDR3: CASSLMSTGPPMNTEAFF. The DNA for the CDR3 is TGTGCCAGCAGCTTAATGTCGACAGGTCCCCCGATGAACACTGAAGCTTTCTTT. The variable domain in full, completed from reference TRBV7-3 and TRBJ1-1, reads GAGVSQTPSNKVTEKGKYVELRCDPISGHTALYWYRQSLGQGPEFLIYFQGTGAADDSGLPNDRFFAVRPEGSVSTLKIQRTERGDSAVYLCASSLMSTGPPMNTEAFFGQGTRLTVV.

V usage is TRBV19 and J usage is TRBJ1-4, with D perhaps matching TRBD1 (5 bases). From germline, CDR1 is LNHDA and CDR2 SQIVND (reference sequence). The CDR3 covers 15 residues. The V end lost 1 base, the J end lost 2 bases, and 8 bases lay between the germline ends. The CDR3 DNA sequence: TGTGCCAGTAGTATAGGAGGGACGACTAATGAAAAACTGTTTTTT. Encoded protein: CASSIGGTTNEKLFF.

This clone was seen only a few times. V and J are TRBV25-1 and TRBJ1-1; 7 nucleotides match TRBD1. The CDR3 loop spans 14 amino acids. CDR1 and CDR2 (germline): MGHDK, SYGVNS. V lost 9 bases and J lost 4; bases outside the gene matches: 11. CDR3 in DNA: TGTGCCAGTACAGGGGCGAGGGTGACCACTGAAGCTTTCTTT. It specifies CASTGARVTTEAFF.

The chain employs TRBV7-9 and TRBJ1-6; D is undetermined. CDR3 length: 14 residues. V was clipped by 5 bases and J by 5 bases, with 10 bases between them. Germline-derived CDR1 and CDR2 are SEHNR and FQNEAQ (reference sequence). CDR3 DNA: TGTGCCAGCAGCATCCGGGTTGATAATTCACCCCTCCACTTT. It specifies CASSIRVDNSPLHF. The whole variable domain, filled in from reference TRBV7-9 and TRBJ1-6, reads DTGVSQNPRHKITKRGQNVTFRCDPISEHNRLYWYRQTLGQGPEFLTYFQNEAQLEKSRLLSDRFSAERPKGSFSTLEIQRTEQGDSAMYLCASSIRVDNSPLHFGNGTRLTVT.

CDR3 nucleotide sequence: TGTGCCAGCAGTCCTCAGGGTAGCGGTGAAAAACTGTTTTTT. Protein: CASSPQGSGEKLFF. The V and J genes are TRBV7-2 and TRBJ1-4; a possible D gene is TRBD1 (5 bases). This CDR3 contains 14 residues. Germline CDR1 and CDR2: SGHTA and FQGNSA. V lost 6 bases to trimming and J lost 7 bases, with 15 bases between them.